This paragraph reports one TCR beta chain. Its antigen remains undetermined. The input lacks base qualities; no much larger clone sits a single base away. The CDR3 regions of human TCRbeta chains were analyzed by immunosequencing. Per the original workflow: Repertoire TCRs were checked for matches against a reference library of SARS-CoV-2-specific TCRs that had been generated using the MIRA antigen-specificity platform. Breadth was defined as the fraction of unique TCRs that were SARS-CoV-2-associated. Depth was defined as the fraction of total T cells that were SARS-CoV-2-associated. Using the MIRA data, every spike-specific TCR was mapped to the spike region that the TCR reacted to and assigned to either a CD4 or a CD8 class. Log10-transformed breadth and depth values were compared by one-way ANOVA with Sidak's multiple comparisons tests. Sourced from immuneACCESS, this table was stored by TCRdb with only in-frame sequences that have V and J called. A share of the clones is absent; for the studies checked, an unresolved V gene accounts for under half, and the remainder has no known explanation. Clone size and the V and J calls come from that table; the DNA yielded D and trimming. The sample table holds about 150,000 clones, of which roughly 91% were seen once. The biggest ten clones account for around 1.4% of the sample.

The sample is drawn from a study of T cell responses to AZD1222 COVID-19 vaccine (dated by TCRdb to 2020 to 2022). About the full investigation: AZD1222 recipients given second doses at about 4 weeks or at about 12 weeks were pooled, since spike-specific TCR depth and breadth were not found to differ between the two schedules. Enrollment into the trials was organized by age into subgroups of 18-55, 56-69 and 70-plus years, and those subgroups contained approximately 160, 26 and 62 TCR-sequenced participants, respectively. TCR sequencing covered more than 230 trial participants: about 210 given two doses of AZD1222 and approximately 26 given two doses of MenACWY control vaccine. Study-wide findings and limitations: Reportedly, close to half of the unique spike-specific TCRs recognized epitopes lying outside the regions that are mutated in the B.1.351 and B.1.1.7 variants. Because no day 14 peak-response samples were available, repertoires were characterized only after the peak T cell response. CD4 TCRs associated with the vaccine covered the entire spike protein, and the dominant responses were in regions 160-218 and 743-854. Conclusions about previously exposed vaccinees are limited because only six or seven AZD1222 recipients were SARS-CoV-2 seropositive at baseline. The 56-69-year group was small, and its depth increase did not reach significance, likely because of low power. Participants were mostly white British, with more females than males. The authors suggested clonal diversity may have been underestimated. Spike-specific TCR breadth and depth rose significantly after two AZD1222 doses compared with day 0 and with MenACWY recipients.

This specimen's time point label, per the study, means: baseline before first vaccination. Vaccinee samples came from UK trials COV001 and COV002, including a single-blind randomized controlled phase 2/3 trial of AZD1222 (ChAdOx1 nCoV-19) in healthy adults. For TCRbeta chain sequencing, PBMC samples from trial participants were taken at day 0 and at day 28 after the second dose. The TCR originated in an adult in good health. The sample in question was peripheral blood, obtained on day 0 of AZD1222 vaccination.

This receptor has the CDR3 CASSQGVGADTQYF. The bases are TGCGCCAGCAGCCAAGGGGTCGGGGCAGATACGCAGTATTTT. In this chain, TRBV4-3 is recombined with TRBJ2-3, with a tentative D gene TRBD2 over 5 matching bases. Per the germline V gene, LGHNA is the CDR1 and YSLEER is the CDR2. The CDR3 runs 14 residues from the cysteine to the phenylalanine. Kept here is only the CDR3 DNA, which spans 42 bases and is read in frame from base 1. V drops 1 base and J drops 4 bases, leaving 9 bases in between.